This T cell receptor beta chain is from a study of blood T cell repertoires in COVID-19. Germline loops: CDR1 SGHTA, CDR2 FQGNSA. The CDR3 has 14 residues. Trimming shortened V by 1 base and J by 4 bases, and 8 bases separated the two germline ends. This clone has just one count. Under the authors' procedure: Quantification of nucleated cells was approximated via reference gene primer amplification. Assay used: immunoSEQ multiplex PCR; TCRdb lists only in-frame clones, some missing. Clone size and the V and J calls come from that table; the DNA yielded D and trimming. The data contain approximately 90,000 clones, roughly 89% of them singletons.

The sequencing input was peripheral blood. V is TRBV7-2 and J is TRBJ1-3; tentatively, D is TRBD1 (5 bases). This receptor was identified in a woman aged 70 to 79 with acute or convalescent COVID-19. CDR3 protein: CASSLGRAGNTIYF. The CDR3 nucleotides read TGTGCCAGCAGCTTAGGCAGGGCCGGAAACACCATATATTTT.